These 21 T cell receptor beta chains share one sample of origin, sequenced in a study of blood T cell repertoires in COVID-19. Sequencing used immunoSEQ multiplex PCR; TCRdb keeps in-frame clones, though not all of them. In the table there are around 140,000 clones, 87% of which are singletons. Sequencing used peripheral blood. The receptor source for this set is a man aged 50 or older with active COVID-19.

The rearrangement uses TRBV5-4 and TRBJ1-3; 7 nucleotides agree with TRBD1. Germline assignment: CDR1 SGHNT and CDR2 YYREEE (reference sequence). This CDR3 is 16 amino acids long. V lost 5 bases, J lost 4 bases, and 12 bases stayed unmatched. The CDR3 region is CASRPTGAGGGNTIYF. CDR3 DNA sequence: TGTGCCAGCAGACCTACAGGGGCAGGAGGAGGAAACACCATATATTTT.

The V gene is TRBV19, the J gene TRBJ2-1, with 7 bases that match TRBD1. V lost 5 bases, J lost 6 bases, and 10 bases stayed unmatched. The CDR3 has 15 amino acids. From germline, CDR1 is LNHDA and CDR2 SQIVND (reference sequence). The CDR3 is CASSDRVVMGNEQFF. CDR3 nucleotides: TGTGCCAGTAGTGACAGGGTCGTCATGGGCAATGAGCAGTTCTTC.

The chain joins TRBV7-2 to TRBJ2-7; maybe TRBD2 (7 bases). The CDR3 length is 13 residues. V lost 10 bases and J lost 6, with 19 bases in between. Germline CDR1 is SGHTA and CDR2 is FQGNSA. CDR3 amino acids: CATTNRGASEQYF. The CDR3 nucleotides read TGTGCCACCACTAACCGGGGGGCCTCCGAGCAGTACTTC. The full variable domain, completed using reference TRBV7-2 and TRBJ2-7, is GAGVSQSPSNKVTEKGKDVELRCDPISGHTALYWYRQSLGQGLEFLIYFQGNSAPDKSGLPSDRFSAERTGGSVSTLTIQRTQQEDSAVYLCATTNRGASEQYFGPGTRLTVT.

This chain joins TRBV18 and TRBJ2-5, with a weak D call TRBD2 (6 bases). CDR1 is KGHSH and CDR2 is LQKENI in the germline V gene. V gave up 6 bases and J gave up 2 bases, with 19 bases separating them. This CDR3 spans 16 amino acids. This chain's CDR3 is CASSTPRRALQETQYF. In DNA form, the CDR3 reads TGTGCCAGCTCGACCCCGAGGAGGGCACTTCAAGAGACCCAGTACTTC.

The CDR3 nucleotides read TGTGCCAGCAGCCCCCAAAACCGGGGGAGCAATCAGCCCCAGCATTTT. Residues: CASSPQNRGSNQPQHF. The gene calls are TRBV7-6 and TRBJ1-5; possibly TRBD1 for D (5 bases). The CDR3 sequence is 16 residues long. CDR1 and CDR2 from the germline V gene are SGHVS and FNYEAQ. The V end was cut by 5 bases, the J end by 1 base, with 15 bases between.

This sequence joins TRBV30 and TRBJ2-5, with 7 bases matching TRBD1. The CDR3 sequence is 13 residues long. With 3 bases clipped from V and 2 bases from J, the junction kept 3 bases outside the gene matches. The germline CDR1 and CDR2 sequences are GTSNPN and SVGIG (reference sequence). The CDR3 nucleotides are TGTGCCTGGAGGGGACAGATTCAAGAGACCCAGTACTTC. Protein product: CAWRGQIQETQYF.

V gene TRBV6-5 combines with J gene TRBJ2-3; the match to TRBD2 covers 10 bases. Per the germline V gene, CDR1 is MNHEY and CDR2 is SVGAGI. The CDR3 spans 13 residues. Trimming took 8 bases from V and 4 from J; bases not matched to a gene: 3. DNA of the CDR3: TGTGCCAGCGAGCGGGGGGGCGCAGATACGCAGTATTTT. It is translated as CASERGGADTQYF.

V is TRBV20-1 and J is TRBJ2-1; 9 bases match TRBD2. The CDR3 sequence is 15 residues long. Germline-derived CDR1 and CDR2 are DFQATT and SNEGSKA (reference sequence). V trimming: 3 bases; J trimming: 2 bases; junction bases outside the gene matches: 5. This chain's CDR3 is CSASLSGGPYNEQFF. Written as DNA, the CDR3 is TGCAGTGCTAGTCTTAGCGGGGGTCCCTACAATGAGCAGTTCTTC.

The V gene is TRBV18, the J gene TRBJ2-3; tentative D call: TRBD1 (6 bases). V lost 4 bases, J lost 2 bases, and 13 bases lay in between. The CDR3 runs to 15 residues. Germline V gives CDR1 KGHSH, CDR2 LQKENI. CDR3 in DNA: TGTGCCAGCTCACTGGGCGGACAGACCACAGATACGCAGTATTTT. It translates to CASSLGGQTTDTQYF.

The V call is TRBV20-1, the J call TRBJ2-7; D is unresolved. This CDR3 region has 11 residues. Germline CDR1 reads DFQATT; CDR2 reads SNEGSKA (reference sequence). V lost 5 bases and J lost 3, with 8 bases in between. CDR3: CSAGSGYEQYF. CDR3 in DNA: TGCAGTGCTGGTTCGGGCTACGAGCAGTACTTC.

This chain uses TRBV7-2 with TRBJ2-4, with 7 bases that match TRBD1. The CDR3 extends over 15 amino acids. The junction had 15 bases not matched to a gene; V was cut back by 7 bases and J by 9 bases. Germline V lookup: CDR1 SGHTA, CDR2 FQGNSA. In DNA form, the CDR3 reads TGTGCCAGCACACAAAATACTCTGACAGGGAGCATTCAGTACTTC. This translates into CASTQNTLTGSIQYF.

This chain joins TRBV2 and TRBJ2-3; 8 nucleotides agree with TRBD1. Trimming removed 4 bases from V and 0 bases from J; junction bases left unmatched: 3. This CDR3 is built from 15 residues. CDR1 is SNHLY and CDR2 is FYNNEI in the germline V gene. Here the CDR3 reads CASSGDRFSTDTQYF. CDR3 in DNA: TGTGCCAGCAGTGGGGACAGGTTTAGCACAGATACGCAGTATTTT.

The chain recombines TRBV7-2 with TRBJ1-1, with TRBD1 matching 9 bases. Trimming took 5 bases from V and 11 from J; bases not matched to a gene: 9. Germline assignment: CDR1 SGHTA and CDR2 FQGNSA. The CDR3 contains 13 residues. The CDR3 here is CASSPGTGRSAFF. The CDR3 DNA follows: TGTGCCAGCAGCCCAGGGACAGGGAGGAGCGCTTTCTTT. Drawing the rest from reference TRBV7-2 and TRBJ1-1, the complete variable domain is GAGVSQSPSNKVTEKGKDVELRCDPISGHTALYWYRQSLGQGLEFLIYFQGNSAPDKSGLPSDRFSAERTGGSVSTLTIQRTQQEDSAVYLCASSPGTGRSAFFGQGTRLTVV.

The CDR3 protein is CNPGGLEQFF. The CDR3 DNA reads as TGCAACCCGGGGGGCCTTGAGCAGTTCTTC. The rearrangement joins TRBV20-1 to TRBJ2-1, with TRBD2 as a possible D gene (7 bases). The CDR3 is 10 residues long. Germline-derived CDR1 and CDR2 are DFQATT and SNEGSKA (reference sequence).

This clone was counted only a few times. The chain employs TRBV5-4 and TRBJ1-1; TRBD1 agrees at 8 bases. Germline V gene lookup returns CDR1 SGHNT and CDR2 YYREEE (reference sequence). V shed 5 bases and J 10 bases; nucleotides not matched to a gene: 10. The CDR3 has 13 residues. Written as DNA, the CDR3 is TGTGCCAGCAGTGTGGACAGGGCAGAGTTAGCTTTCTTT. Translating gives CASSVDRAELAFF. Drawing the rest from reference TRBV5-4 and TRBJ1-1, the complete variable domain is ETGVTQSPTHLIKTRGQQVTLRCSSQSGHNTVSWYQQALGQGPQFIFQYYREEENGRGNFPPRFSGLQFPNYSSELNVNALELDDSALYLCASSVDRAELAFFGQGTRLTVV.

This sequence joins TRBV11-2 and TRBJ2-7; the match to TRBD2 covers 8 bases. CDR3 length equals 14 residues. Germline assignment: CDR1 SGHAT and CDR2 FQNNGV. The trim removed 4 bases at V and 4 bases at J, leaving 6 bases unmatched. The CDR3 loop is CASSSAGVIYEQYF. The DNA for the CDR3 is TGTGCCAGCAGCTCAGCGGGGGTGATTTACGAGCAGTACTTC.

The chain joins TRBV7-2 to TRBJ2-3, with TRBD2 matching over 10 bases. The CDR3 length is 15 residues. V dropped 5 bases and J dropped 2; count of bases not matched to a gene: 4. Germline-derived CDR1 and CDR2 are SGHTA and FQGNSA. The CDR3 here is CASSQSGGATDTQYF. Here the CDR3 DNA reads TGTGCCAGCAGCCAAAGCGGGGGGGCCACAGATACGCAGTATTTT. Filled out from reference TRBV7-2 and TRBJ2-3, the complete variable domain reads GAGVSQSPSNKVTEKGKDVELRCDPISGHTALYWYRQSLGQGLEFLIYFQGNSAPDKSGLPSDRFSAERTGGSVSTLTIQRTQQEDSAVYLCASSQSGGATDTQYFGPGTRLTVL.

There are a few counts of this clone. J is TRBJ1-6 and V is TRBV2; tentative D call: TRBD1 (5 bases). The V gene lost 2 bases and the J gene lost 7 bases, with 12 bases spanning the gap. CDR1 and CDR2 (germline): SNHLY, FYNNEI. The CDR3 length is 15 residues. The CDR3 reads CASSEQGIRNSPLHF. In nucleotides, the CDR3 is TGTGCCAGCAGTGAACAGGGAATAAGAAATTCACCCCTCCACTTT.

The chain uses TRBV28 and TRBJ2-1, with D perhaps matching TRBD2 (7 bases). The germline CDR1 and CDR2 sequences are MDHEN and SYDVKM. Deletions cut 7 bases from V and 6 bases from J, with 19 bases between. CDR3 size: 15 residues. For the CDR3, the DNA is TGTGCCAGCATTCCGGGGGGCTTGGGTATCAATGAGCAGTTCTTC. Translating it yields CASIPGGLGINEQFF.

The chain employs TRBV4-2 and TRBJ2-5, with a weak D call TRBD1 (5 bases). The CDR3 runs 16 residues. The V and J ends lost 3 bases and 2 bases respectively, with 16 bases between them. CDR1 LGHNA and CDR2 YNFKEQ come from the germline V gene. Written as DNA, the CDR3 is TGTGCCAGCAGCCAGGAAGACAGTGTTGTGCAAGAGACCCAGTACTTC. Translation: CASSQEDSVVQETQYF.

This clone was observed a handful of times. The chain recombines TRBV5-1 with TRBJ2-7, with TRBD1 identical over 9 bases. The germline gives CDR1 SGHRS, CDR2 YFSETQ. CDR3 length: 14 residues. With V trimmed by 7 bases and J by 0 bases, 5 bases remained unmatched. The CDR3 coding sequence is TGCGCCAGCCATCCGGACAGGGGCTCCTACGAGCAGTACTTC. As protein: CASHPDRGSYEQYF.